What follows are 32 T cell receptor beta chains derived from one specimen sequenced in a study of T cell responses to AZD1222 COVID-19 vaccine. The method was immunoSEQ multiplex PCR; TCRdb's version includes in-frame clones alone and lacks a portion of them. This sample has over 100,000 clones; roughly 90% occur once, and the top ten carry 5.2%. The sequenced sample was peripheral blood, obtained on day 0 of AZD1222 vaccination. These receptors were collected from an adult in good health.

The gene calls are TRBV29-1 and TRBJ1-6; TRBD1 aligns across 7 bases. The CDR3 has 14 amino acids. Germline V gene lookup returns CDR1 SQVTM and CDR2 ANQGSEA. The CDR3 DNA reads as TGCAGGACAGGGCCCAACCTTCGGGATTCACCCCTCCACTTT. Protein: CRTGPNLRDSPLHF.

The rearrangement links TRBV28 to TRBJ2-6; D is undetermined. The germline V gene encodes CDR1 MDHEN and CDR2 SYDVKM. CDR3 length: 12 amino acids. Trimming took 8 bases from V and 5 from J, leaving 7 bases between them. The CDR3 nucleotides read TGTGCCAGCGTCAATAGGGCCAACGTCCTGACTTTC. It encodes CASVNRANVLTF.

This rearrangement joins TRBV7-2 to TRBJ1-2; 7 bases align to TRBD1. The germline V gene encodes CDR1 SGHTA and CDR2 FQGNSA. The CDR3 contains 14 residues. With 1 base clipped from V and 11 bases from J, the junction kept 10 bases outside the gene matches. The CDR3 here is CASSLEDVGGAYTF. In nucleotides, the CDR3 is TGTGCCAGCAGCTTAGAGGACGTAGGGGGCGCATACACCTTC.

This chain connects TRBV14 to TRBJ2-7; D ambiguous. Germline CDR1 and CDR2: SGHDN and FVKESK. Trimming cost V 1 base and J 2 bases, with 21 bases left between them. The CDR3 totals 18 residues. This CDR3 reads CASSQGRWSPALAYEQYF. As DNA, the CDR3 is TGTGCCAGCAGCCAAGGTCGGTGGTCCCCCGCCCTGGCCTACGAGCAGTACTTC.

CDR3 residues: CASSQDQASYEQYF. The DNA for the CDR3 is TGTGCCAGCAGCCAAGATCAGGCATCCTACGAGCAGTACTTC. The V call is TRBV14, the J call TRBJ2-7; D not certain. The CDR3 has 14 amino acids. Trimming stripped 0 bases from V and 1 base from J, with 7 bases between. Germline loops: CDR1 SGHDN, CDR2 FVKESK. Using reference TRBV14 and TRBJ2-7 for the parts outside the CDR3, the full variable domain is EAGVTQFPSHSVIEKGQTVTLRCDPISGHDNLYWYRRVMGKEIKFLLHFVKESKQDESGMPNNRFLAERTGGTYSTLKVQPAELEDSGVYFCASSQDQASYEQYFGPGTRLTVT.

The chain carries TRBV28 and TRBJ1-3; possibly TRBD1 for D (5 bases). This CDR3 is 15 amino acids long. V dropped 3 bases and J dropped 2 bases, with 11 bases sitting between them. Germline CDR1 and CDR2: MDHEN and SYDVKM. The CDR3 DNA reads TGTGCCAGCAGTTTGGGACGGAGAACTGGAAACACCATATATTTT. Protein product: CASSLGRRTGNTIYF.

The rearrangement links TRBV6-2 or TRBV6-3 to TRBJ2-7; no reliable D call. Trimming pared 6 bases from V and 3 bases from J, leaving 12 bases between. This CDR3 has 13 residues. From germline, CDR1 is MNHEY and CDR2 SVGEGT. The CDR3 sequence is CASSPGRSYEQYF. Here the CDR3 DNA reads TGTGCCAGCAGCCCCGGCAGGAGCTACGAGCAGTACTTC.

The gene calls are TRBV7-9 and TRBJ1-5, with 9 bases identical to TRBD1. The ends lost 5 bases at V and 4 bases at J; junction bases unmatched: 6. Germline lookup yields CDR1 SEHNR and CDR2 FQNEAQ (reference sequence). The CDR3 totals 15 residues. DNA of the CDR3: TGTGCCAGCAGCGGGGACAGGGTCGGAAATCAGCCCCAGCATTTT. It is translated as CASSGDRVGNQPQHF.

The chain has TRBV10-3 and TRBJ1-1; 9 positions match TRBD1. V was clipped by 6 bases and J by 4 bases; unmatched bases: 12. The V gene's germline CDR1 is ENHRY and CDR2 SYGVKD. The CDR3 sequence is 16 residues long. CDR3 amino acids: CAIRADNRGRGTEAFF. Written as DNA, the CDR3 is TGTGCCATCAGAGCCGACAACAGGGGGCGCGGCACTGAAGCTTTCTTT.

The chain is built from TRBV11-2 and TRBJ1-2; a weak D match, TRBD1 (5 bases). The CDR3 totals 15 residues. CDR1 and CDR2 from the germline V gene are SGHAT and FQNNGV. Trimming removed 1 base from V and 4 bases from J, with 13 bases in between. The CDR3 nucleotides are TGTGCCAGCAGCTTAGGTGGGAGGGGCAGCTATGGCTACACCTTC. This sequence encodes CASSLGGRGSYGYTF.

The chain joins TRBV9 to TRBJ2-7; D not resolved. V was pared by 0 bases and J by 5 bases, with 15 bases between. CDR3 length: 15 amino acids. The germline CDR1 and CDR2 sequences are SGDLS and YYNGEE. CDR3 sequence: CASSVGRSAQDEQYF. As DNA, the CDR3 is TGTGCCAGCAGCGTAGGGAGATCCGCCCAGGACGAGCAGTACTTC.

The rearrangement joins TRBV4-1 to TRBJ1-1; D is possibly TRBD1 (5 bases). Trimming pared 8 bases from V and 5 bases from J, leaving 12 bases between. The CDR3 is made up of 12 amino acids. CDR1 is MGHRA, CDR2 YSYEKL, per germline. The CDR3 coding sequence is TGCGCCAGCCAACATAGGGGTACTGAAGCTTTCTTT. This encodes CASQHRGTEAFF.

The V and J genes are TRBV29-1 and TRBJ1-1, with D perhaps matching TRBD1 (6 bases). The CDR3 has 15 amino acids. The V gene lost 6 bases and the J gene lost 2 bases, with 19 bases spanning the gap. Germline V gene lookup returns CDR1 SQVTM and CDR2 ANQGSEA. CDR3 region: CSVEHRGGYNTEAFF. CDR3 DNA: TGCAGCGTCGAGCACAGAGGGGGATATAACACTGAAGCTTTCTTT.

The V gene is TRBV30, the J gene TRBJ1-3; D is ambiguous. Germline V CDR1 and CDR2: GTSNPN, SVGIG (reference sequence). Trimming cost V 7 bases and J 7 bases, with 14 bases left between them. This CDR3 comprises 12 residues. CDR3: CAYSILGNTIYF. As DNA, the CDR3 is TGTGCCTACTCCATCCTGGGGAACACCATATATTTT.

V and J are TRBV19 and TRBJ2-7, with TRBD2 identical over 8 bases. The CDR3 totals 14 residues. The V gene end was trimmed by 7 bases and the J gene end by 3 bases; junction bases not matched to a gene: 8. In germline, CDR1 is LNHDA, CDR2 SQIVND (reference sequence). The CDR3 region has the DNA TGTGCCAGTAATCCGGGGGGGCGCGTCTACGAGCAGTACTTC. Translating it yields CASNPGGRVYEQYF.

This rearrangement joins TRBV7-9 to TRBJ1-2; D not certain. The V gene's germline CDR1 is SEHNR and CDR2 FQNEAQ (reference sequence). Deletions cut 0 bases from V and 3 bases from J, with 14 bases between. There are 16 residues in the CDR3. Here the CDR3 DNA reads TGTGCCAGCAGCTTAGCCCGGTCAGTAATAGACTATGGCTACACCTTC. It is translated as CASSLARSVIDYGYTF. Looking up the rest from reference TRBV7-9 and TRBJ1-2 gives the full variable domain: DTGVSQNPRHKITKRGQNVTFRCDPISEHNRLYWYRQTLGQGPEFLTYFQNEAQLEKSRLLSDRFSAERPKGSFSTLEIQRTEQGDSAMYLCASSLARSVIDYGYTFGSGTRLTVV.

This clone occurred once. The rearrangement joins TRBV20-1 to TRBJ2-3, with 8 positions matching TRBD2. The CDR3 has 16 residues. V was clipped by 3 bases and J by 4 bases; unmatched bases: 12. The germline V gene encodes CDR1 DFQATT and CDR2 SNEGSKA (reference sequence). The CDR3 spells CSASASGSGGSDTQYF. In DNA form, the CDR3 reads TGCAGTGCTAGTGCCAGCGGCAGCGGGGGTTCAGATACGCAGTATTTT.

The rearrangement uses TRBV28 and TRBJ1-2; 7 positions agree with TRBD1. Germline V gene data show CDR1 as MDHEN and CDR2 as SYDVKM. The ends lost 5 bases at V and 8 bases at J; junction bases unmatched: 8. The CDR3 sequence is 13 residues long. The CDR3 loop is CASSLGDSRGYTF. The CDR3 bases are TGTGCCAGCAGTCTCGGGGACAGTCGGGGCTACACCTTC.

The CDR3 protein is CASSLVFDNEQFF. DNA for the CDR3: TGTGCCAGCAGCTTAGTATTCGACAATGAGCAGTTCTTC. This chain uses TRBV11-1 with TRBJ2-1; D call uncertain. V was pared by 1 base and J by 5 bases, with 6 bases between. Germline lookup yields CDR1 SGHAT and CDR2 FQDESV (reference sequence). The CDR3 extends over 13 amino acids.

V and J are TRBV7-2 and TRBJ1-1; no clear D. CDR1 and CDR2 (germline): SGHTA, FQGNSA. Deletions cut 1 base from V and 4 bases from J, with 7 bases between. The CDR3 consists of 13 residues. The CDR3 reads CASSLGSGTEAFF. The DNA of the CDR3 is TGTGCCAGCAGCTTAGGGTCCGGCACTGAAGCTTTCTTT.

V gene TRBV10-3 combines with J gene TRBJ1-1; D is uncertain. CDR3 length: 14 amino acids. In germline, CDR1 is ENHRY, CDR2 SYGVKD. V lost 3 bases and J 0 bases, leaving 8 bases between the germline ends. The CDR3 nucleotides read TGTGCCATCAGTGAAGGTCAAGTGAACACTGAAGCTTTCTTT. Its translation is CAISEGQVNTEAFF.

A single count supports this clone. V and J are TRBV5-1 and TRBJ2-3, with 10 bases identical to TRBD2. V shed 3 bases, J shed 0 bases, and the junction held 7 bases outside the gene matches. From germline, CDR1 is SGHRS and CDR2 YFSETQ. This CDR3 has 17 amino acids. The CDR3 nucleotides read TGCGCCAGCAGCTCTGGTAGCGGGGGGCCTAGCACAGATACGCAGTATTTT. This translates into CASSSGSGGPSTDTQYF.

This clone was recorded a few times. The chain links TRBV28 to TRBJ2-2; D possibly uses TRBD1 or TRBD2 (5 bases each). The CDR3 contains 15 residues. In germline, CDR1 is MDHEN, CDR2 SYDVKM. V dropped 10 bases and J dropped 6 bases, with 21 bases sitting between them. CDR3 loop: CATVASGRGAGELFF. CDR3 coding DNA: TGTGCCACCGTTGCGAGTGGGAGAGGGGCCGGGGAGCTGTTTTTT.

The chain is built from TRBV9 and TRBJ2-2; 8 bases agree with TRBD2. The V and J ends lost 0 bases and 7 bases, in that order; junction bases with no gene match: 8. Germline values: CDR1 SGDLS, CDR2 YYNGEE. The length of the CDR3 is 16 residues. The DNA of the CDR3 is TGTGCCAGCAGCGTAGATATAGCGGGGAGGGGCGGGGAGCTGTTTTTT. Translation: CASSVDIAGRGGELFF.

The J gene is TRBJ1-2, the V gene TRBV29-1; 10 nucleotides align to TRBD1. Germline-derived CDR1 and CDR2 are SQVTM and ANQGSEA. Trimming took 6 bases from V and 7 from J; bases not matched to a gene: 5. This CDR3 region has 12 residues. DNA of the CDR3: TGCAGCGTAGACAGGGGGCGAGGTGGCTACACCTTC. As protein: CSVDRGRGGYTF.

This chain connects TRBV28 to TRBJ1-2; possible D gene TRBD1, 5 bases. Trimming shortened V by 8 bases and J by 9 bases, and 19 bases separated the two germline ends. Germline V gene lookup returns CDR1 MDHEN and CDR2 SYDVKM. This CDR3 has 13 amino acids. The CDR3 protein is CASYGTQVYRYTF. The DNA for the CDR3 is TGTGCCAGCTACGGGACCCAGGTGTATCGCTACACCTTC.

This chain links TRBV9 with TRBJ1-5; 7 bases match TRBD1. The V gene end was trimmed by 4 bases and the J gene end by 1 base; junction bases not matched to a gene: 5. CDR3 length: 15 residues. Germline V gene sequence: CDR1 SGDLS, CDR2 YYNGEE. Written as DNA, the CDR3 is TGTGCCAGCAGCCTCGGACAGGACAGCAATCAGCCCCAGCATTTT. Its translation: CASSLGQDSNQPQHF.

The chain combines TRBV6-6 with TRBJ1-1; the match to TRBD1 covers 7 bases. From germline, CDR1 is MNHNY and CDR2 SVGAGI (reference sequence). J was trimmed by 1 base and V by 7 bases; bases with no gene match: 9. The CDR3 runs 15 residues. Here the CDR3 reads CASTPVRQGNTEAFF. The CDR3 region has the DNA TGTGCCAGCACCCCTGTAAGACAGGGGAACACTGAAGCTTTCTTT.

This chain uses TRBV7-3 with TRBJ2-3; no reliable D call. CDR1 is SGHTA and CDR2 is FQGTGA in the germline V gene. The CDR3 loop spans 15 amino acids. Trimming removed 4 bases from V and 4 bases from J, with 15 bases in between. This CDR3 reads CASSSGPVGSDTQYF. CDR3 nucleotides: TGTGCCAGCAGCTCCGGGCCCGTGGGGTCAGATACGCAGTATTTT. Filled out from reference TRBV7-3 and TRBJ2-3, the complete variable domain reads GAGVSQTPSNKVTEKGKYVELRCDPISGHTALYWYRQSLGQGPEFLIYFQGTGAADDSGLPNDRFFAVRPEGSVSTLKIQRTERGDSAVYLCASSSGPVGSDTQYFGPGTRLTVL.

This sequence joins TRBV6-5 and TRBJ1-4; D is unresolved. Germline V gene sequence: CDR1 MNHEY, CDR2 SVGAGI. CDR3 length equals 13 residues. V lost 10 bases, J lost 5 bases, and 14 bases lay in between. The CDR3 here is CATSRPDNEKLFF. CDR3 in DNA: TGTGCCACGTCTCGTCCAGACAATGAAAAACTGTTTTTT.

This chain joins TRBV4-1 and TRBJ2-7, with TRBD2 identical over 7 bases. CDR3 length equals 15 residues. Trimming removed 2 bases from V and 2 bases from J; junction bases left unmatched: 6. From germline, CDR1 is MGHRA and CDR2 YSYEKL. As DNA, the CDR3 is TGCGCCAGCAGCCAATTTGGGGGAGGGACCTACGAGCAGTACTTC. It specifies CASSQFGGGTYEQYF.

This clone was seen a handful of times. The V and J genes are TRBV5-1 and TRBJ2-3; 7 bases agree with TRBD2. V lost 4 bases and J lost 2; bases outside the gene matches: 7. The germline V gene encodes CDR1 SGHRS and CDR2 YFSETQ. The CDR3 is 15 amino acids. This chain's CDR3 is CASSVFGTNTDTQYF. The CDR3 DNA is TGCGCCAGCAGCGTCTTCGGGACTAACACAGATACGCAGTATTTT.